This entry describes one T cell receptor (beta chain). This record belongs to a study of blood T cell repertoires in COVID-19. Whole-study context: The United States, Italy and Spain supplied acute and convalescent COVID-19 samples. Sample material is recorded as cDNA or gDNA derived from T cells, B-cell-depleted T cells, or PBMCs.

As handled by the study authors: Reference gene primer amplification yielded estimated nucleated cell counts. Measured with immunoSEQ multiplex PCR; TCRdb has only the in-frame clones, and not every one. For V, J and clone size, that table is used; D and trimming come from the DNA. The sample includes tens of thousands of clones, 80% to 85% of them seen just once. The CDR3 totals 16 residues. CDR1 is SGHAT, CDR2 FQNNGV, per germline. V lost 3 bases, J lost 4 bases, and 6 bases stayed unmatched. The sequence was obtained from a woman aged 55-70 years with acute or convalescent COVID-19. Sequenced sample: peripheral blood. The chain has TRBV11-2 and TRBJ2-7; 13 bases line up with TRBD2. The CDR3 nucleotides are TGTGCCAGCAGCTTCACTAGCGGGGGGGCTAGGTACGAGCAGTACTTC. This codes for CASSFTSGGARYEQYF.